The rows below give T cell receptor beta chains drawn from one sample of a study of T cell responses to AZD1222 COVID-19 vaccine. The repertoire was sequenced with immunoSEQ multiplex PCR; TCRdb's copy has only in-frame clones and lacks some. The table has about 120,000 clones, more than 85% seen once. The sequenced sample was peripheral blood, obtained on day 0 of AZD1222 vaccination. Every receptor here comes from an adult in good health. The CDR3 runs from the conserved cysteine through the conserved F or W. A D gene is named only where the DNA matches it firmly. Clone size appears in some rows only: once, few, many, or a class for an expanded clone.

D gene	J gene	V gene	clone size	CDR3 length	CDR3 protein	CDR3 DNA
NA	TRBJ1-5	TRBV6-6	NA	14	CASSYSTAGQPQHF	TGTGCCAGCAGTTACTCGACGGCGGGTCAGCCCCAGCATTTT
NA	TRBJ2-7	TRBV6-5	once	13	CASSSGHLYEQYF	TGTGCCAGCAGTTCGGGACACCTCTACGAGCAGTACTTC
NA	TRBJ1-1	TRBV2	NA	10	CASIRGSTFF	TGTGCCAGCATCAGGGGTTCAACTTTCTTT
TRBD1	TRBJ2-1	TRBV10-3	NA	12	CAITQGVNEQFF	TGTGCCATCACCCAGGGGGTTAATGAGCAGTTCTTC
NA	TRBJ2-1	TRBV7-3	NA	15	CASSLNPGLSNEQFF	TGTGCCAGCAGCTTAAACCCGGGACTTTCAAACGAGCAGTTCTTC
TRBD1	TRBJ1-1	TRBV27	NA	14	CASSSIDRGTEAFF	TGTGCCAGCAGTTCGATAGACAGGGGCACTGAAGCTTTCTTT
NA	TRBJ2-1	TRBV15	NA	17	CATSRDGQGSSYNEQFF	TGTGCCACCAGCAGAGATGGTCAGGGGAGCTCCTACAATGAGCAGTTCTTC
TRBD1	TRBJ1-2	TRBV5-5	NA	17	CASSWAPGQVDSYGYTF	TGTGCCAGCAGCTGGGCCCCGGGACAGGTAGATAGCTATGGCTACACCTTC
TRBD1	TRBJ2-5	TRBV5-1	NA	14	CASSWGDREETQYF	TGCGCCAGCAGCTGGGGGGACAGGGAAGAGACCCAGTACTTC
TRBD1	TRBJ1-1	TRBV10-3	NA	15	CAISESQGASTEAFF	TGTGCCATCAGTGAGTCACAGGGGGCGAGCACTGAAGCTTTCTTT
TRBD1	TRBJ1-3	TRBV7-2	NA	16	CASRREGQGIGNTIYF	TGTGCCAGCAGGAGGGAAGGACAGGGAATCGGGAACACCATATATTTT
TRBD2	TRBJ2-1	TRBV6-1	NA	15	CASSERLAAGNEQFF	TGTGCCAGCAGTGAGAGACTAGCGGCCGGCAATGAGCAGTTCTTC
TRBD1	TRBJ1-4	TRBV12-5	NA	16	CASGLSTGATNEKLFF	TGTGCTAGTGGTTTGTCGACAGGGGCAACTAATGAAAAACTGTTTTTT
TRBD2	TRBJ2-1	TRBV19	NA	13	CASKGPGTTEQFF	TGTGCCAGTAAAGGTCCAGGGACTACGGAGCAGTTCTTC
NA	TRBJ2-3	TRBV5-1	NA	13	CASSLGGADTQYF	TGCGCCAGCAGCTTGGGAGGGGCCGATACGCAGTATTTT
TRBD1	TRBJ1-2	TRBV4-2	NA	14	CASSQDRGQGGYTF	TGTGCCAGCAGCCAAGACAGGGGGCAGGGTGGCTACACCTTC